This TCR beta chain emerged from a study of blood T cell repertoires in COVID-19. The wider study: T cells, B-cell-depleted T cells, or PBMCs provided the cDNA or gDNA that served as material.

The V gene lost 4 bases and the J gene lost 4 bases, with 10 bases spanning the gap. This CDR3 comprises 13 residues. Germline assignment: CDR1 LGHDT and CDR2 YNNKEL (reference sequence). The repertoire was sequenced with immunoSEQ multiplex PCR; TCRdb's copy has only in-frame clones and lacks some. The sample holds more than 300,000 clones, around 86% seen once. Those enrolled in Seattle joined during active infection and were followed longitudinally afterward. This clone appeared a single time. The sequencing input was peripheral blood. This sequence was found in a woman aged 45-65 years with COVID-19, enrolled during active disease. The chain recombines TRBV3-1 (or the pseudogene TRBV3-2) with TRBJ1-2, with D uncertain. The CDR3 loop reads CASSPTRIYGYTF. The DNA for the CDR3 is TGTGCCAGCAGCCCAACTAGGATCTATGGCTACACCTTC.